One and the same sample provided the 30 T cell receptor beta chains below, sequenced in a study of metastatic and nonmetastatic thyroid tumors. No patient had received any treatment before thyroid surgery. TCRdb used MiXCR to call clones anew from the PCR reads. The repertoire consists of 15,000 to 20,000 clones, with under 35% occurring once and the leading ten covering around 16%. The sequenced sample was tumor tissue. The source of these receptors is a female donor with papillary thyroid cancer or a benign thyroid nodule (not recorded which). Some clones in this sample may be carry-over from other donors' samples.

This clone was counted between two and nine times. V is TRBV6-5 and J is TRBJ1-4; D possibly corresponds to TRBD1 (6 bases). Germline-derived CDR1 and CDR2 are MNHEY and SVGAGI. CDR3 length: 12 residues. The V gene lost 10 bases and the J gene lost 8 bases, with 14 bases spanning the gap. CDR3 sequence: CATRDIREKLFF. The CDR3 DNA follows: TGTGCCACCCGGGACATAAGGGAAAAACTGTTTTTT.

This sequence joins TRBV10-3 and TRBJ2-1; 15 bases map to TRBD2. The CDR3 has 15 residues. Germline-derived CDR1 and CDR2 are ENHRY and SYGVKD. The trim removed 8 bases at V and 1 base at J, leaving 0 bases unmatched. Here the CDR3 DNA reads TGTGCCATCGGACTAGCGGGAGGGTCCTACAATGAGCAGTTCTTC. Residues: CAIGLAGGSYNEQFF.

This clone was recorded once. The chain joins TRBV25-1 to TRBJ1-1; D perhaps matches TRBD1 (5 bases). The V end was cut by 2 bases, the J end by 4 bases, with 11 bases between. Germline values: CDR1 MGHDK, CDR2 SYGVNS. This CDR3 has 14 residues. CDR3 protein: CASSEHGHITEAFF. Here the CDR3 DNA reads TGTGCCAGCAGTGAACACGGACATATCACTGAAGCTTTCTTT. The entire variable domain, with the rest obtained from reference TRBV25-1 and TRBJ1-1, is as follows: EADIYQTPRYLVIGTGKKITLECSQTMGHDKMYWYQQDPGMELHLIHYSYGVNSTEKGDLSSESTVSRIRTEHFPLTLESARPSHTSQYLCASSEHGHITEAFFGQGTRLTVV.

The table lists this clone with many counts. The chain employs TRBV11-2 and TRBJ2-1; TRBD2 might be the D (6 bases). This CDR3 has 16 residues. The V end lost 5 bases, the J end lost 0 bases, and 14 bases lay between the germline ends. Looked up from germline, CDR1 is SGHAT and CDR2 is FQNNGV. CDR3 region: CASSPRGDRSYNEQFF. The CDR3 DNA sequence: TGTGCCAGCAGCCCGCGGGGCGACCGCTCCTACAATGAGCAGTTCTTC. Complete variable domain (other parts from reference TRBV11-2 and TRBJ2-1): EAGVAQSPRYKIIEKRQSVAFWCNPISGHATLYWYQQILGQGPKLLIQFQNNGVVDDSQLPKDRFSAERLKGVDSTLKIQPAKLEDSAVYLCASSPRGDRSYNEQFFGPGTRLTVL.

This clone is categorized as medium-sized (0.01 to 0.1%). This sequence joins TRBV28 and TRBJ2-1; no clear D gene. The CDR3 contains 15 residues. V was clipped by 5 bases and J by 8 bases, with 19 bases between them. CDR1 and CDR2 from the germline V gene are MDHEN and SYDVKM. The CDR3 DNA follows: TGTGCCAGCAGTCAGCCCAGCGCCTCCGCTGATGAGCAGTTCTTC. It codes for CASSQPSASADEQFF.

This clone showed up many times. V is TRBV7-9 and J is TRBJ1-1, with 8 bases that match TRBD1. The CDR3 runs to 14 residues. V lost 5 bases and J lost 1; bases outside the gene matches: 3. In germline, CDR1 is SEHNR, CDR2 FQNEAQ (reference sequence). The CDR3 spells CASSVGQGNTEAFF. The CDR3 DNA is TGTGCCAGCAGCGTCGGACAGGGGAACACTGAAGCTTTCTTT.

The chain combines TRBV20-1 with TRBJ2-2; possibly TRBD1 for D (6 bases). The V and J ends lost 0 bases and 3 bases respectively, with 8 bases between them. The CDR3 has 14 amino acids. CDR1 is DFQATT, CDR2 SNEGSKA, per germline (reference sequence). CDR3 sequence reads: CSAREAGDTGELFF. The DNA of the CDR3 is TGCAGTGCTAGAGAGGCAGGGGACACCGGGGAGCTGTTTTTT.

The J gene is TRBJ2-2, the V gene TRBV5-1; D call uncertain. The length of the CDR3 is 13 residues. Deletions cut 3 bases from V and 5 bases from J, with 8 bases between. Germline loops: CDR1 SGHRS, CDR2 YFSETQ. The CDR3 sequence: CASSSPPTGELFF. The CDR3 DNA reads TGCGCCAGCAGCTCCCCTCCAACCGGGGAGCTGTTTTTT.

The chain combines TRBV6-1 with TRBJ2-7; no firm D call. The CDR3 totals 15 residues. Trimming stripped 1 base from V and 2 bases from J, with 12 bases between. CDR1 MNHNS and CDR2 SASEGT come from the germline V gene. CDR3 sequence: CASSEEGGSAYEQYV. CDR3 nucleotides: TGTGCCAGCAGTGAAGAGGGCGGCAGCGCCTACGAGCAGTACGTC.

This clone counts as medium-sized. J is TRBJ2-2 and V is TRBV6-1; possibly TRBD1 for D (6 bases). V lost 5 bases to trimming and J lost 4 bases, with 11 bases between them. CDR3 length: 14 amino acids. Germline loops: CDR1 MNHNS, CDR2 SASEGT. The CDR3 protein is CASSSSGVTGELFF. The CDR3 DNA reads TGTGCCAGCAGTTCGTCAGGGGTCACCGGGGAGCTGTTTTTT.

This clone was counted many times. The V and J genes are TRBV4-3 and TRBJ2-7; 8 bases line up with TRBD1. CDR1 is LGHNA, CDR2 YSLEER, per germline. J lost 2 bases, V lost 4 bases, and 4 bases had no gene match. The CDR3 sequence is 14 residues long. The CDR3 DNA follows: TGCGCCAGCAGCCGGGACAGGAGTACCTACGAGCAGTACTTC. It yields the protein CASSRDRSTYEQYF.

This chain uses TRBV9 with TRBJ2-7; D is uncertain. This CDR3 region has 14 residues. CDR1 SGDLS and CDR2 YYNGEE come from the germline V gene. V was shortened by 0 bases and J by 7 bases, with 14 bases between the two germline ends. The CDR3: CASSVVPVAEEQYF. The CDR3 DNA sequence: TGTGCCAGCAGCGTAGTCCCAGTGGCGGAGGAGCAGTACTTC.

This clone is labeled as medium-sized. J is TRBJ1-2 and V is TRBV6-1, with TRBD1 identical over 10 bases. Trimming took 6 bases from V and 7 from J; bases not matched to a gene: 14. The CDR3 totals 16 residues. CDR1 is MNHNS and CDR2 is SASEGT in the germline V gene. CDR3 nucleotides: TGTGCCAGCAGCATCTCCGGTTCGACAGGGGGCAGTGGCTACACCTTC. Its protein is CASSISGSTGGSGYTF.

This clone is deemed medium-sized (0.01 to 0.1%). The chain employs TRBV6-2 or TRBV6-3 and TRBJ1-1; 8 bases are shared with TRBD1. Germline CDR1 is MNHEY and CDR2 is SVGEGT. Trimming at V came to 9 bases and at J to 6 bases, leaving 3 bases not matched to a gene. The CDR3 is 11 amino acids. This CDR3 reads CASSQGAEAFF. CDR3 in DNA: TGTGCCAGTTCACAGGGGGCTGAAGCTTTCTTT.

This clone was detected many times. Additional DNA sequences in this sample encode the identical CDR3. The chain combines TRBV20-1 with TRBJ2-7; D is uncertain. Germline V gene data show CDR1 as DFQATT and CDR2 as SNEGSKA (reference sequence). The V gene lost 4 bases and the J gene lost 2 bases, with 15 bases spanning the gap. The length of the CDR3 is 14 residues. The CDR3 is CSATPSVRPYEQYF. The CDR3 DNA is TGCAGTGCTACCCCCAGTGTCAGGCCCTACGAGCAGTACTTC.

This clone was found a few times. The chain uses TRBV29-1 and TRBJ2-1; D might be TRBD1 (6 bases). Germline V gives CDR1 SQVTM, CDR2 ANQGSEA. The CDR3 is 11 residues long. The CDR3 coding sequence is TGCAGTGTAGGCAGGGGACATGAGCAGTTCTTC. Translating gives CSVGRGHEQFF.

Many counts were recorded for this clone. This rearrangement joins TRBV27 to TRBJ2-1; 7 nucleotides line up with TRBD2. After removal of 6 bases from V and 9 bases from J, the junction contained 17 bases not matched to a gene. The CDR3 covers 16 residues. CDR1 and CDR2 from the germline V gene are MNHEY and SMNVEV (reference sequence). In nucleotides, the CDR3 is TGTGCCAGCAGCCGGGGGAGGGACCCCAGGTTGAGTGAGCAGTTCTTC. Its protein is CASSRGRDPRLSEQFF.

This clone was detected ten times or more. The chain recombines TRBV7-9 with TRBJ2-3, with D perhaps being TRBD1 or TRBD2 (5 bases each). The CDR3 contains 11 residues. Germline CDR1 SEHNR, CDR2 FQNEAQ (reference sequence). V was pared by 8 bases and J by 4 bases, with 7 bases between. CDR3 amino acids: CASRGADTQYF. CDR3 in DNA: TGTGCCAGCCGAGGGGCAGATACGCAGTATTTT.

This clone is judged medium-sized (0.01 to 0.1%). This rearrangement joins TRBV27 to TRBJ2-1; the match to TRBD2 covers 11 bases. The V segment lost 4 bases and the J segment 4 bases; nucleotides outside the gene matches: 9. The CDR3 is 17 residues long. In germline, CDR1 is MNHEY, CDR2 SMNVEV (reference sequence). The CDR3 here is CASSSPRSGRAYNEQFF. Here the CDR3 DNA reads TGTGCCAGCAGTTCCCCTCGTAGCGGGAGGGCTTACAATGAGCAGTTCTTC.

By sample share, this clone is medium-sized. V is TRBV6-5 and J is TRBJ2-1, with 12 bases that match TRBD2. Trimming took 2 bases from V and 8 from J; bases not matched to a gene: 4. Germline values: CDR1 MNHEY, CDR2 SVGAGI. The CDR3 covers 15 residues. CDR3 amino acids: CASSYSTSGRYEQFF. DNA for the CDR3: TGTGCCAGCAGTTACAGTACTAGCGGGAGGTATGAGCAGTTCTTC.

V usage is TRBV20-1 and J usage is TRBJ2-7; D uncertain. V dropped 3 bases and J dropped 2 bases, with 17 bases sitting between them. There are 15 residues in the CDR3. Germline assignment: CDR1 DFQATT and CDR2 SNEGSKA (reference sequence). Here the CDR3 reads CSASHWQWAPYEQYF. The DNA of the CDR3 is TGCAGTGCTAGTCATTGGCAATGGGCACCCTACGAGCAGTACTTC.

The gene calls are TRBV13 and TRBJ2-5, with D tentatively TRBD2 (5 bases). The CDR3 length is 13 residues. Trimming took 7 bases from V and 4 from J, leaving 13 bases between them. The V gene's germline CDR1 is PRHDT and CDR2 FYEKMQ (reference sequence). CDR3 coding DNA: TGTGCCAGCATCGAGTTACGGGGAGAGACCCAGTACTTC. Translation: CASIELRGETQYF.

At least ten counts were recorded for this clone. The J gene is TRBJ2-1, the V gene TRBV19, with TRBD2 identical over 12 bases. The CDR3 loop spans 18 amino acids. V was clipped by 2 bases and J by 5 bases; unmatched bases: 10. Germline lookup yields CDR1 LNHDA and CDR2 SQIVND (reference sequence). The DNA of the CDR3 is TGTGCCAGTAGTATAAAAGTGACTAGCGGGAGTCCCCACAATGAGCAGTTCTTC. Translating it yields CASSIKVTSGSPHNEQFF.

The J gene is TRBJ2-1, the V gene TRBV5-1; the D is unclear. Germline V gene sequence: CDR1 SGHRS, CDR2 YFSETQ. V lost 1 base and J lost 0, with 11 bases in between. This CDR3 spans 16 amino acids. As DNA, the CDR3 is TGCGCCAGCAGCTTGATAGAAAGCCCCTCCTACAATGAGCAGTTCTTC. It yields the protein CASSLIESPSYNEQFF.

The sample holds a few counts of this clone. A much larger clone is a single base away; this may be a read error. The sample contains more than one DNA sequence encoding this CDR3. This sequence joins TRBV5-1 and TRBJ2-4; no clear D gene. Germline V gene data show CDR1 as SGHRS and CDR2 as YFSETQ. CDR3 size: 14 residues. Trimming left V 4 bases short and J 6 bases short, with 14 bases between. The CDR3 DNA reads TGCGCCAGCAGCGGGATGACGGACCCAAACATTCAGTACTTC. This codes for CASSGMTDPNIQYF. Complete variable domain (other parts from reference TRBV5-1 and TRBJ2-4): KAGVTQTPRYLIKTRGQQVTLSCSPISGHRSVSWYQQTPGQGLQFLFEYFSETQRNKGNFPGRFSGRQFSNSRSEMNVSTLELGDSALYLCASSGMTDPNIQYFGAGTRLSVL.

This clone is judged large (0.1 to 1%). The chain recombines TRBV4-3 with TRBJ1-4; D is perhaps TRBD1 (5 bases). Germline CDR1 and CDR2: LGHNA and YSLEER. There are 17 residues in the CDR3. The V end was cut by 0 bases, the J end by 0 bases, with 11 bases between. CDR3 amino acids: CASSQEMSTATNEKLFF. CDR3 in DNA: TGCGCCAGCAGCCAAGAGATGTCGACAGCAACTAATGAAAAACTGTTTTTT.

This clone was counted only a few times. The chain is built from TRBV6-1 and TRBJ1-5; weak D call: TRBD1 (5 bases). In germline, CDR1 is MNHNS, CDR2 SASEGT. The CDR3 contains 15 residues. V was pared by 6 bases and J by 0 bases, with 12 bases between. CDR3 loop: CASSLQDNSNQPQHF. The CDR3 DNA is TGTGCCAGCAGCCTACAGGATAATAGCAATCAGCCCCAGCATTTT.

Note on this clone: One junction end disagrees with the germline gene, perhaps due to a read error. CDR3: CASSPHRGTLSSYEQYF. CDR3 DNA: TGTGCCAGCTCGCCACATAGAGGGACGTTAAGTTCCTACGAGCAGTACTTC. This rearrangement joins TRBV18 to TRBJ2-7, with D perhaps matching TRBD1 or TRBD2 (5 bases each). The CDR3 covers 17 residues. Germline V gives CDR1 KGHSH, CDR2 LQKENI. Looking up the rest from reference TRBV18 and TRBJ2-7 gives the full variable domain: NAGVMQNPRHLVRRRGQEARLRCSPMKGHSHVYWYRQLPEEGLKFMVYLQKENIIDESGMPKERFSAEFPKEGPSILRIQQVVRGDSAAYFCASSPHRGTLSSYEQYFGPGTRLTVT.

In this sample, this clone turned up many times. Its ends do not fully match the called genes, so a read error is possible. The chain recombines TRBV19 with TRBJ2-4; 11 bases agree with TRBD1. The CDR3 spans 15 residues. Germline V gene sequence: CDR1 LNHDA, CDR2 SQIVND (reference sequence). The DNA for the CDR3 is TGTGCCAGTAGCCTGTCCGGACAGGGGGCTTTCGGGTTCTGTTTC. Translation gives CASSLSGQGAFGFCF.

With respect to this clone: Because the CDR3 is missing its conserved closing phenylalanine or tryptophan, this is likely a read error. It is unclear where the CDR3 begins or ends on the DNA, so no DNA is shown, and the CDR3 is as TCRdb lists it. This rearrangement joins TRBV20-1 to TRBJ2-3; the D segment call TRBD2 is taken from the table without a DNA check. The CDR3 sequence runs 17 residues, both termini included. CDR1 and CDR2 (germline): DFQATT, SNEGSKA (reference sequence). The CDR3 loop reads CSAHSHAARVYEQYLGP.